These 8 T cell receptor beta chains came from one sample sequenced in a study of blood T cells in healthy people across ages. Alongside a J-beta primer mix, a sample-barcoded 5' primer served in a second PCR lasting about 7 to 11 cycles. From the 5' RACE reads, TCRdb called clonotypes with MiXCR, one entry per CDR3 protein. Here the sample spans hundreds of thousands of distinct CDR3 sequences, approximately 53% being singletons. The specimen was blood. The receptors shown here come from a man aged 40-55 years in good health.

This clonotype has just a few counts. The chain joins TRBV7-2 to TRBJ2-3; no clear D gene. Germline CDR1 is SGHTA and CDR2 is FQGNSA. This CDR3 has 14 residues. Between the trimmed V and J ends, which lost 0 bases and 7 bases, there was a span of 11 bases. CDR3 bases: TGTGCCAGCAGCTTAGCTGATCAGAGGAATACGCAGTATTTT. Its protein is CASSLADQRNTQYF.

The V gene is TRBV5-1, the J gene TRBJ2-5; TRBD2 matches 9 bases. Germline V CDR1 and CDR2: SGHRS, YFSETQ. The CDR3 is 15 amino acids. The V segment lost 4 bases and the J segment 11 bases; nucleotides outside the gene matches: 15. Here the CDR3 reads CASSGGGGLANEQYF. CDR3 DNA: TGCGCCAGCAGCGGTGGAGGAGGACTAGCGAACGAACAGTACTTC.

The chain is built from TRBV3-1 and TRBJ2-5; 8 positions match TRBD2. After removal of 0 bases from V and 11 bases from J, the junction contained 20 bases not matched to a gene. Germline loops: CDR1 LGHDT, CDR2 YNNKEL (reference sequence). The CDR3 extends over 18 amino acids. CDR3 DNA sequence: TGTGCCAGCAGCCAAGATTTTGGGCGGGGGGCGTCCTACAATGAGCAGTACTTC. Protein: CASSQDFGRGASYNEQYF.

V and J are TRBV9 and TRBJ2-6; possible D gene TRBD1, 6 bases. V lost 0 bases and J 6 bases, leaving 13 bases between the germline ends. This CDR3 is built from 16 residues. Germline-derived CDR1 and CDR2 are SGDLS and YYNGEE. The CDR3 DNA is TGTGCCAGCAGCGTAGATGGGGGCGCTGAGGCCAACGTCCTGACTTTC. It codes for CASSVDGGAEANVLTF.

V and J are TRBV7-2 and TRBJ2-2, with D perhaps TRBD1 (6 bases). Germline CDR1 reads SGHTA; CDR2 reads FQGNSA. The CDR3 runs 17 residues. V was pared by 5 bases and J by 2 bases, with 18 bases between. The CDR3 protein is CASSREPGHLNTGELFF. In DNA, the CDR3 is TGTGCCAGCAGCCGAGAACCGGGACACTTAAACACCGGGGAGCTGTTTTTT.

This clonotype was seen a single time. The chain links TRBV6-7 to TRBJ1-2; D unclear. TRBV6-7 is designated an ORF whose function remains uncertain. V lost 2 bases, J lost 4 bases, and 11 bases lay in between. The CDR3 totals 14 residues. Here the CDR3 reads CASSYAFGGYGYTF. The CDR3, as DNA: TGTGCCAGCAGTTACGCATTCGGCGGCTATGGCTACACCTTC.

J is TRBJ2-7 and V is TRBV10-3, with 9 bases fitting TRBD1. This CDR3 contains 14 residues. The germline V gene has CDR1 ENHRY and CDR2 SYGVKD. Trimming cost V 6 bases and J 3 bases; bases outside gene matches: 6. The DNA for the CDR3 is TGTGCCATCAGCAGTACAGGGGGCAGCTACGAGCAGTACTTC. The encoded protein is CAISSTGGSYEQYF.

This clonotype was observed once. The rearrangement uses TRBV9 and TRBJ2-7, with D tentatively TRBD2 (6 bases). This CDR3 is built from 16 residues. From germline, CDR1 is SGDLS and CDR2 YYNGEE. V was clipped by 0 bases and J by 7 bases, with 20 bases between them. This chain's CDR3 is CASSVARTRDTDEQYF. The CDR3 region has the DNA TGTGCCAGCAGCGTAGCAAGAACGCGGGATACCGATGAGCAGTACTTC.